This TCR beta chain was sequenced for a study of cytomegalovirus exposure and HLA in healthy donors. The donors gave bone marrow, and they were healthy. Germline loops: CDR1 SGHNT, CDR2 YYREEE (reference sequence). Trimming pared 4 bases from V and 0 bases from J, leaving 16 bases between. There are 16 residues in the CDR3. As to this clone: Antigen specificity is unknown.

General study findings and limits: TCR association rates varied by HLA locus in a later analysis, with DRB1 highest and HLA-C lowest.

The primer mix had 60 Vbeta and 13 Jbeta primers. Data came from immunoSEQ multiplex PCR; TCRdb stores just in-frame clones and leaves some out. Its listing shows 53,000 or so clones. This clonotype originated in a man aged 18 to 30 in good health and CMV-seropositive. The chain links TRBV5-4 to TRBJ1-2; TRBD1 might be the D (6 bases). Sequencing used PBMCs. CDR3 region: CASSPGGTFTNYGYTF. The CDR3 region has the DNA TGTGCCAGCAGCCCGGGTGGGACATTTACTAACTATGGCTACACCTTC.